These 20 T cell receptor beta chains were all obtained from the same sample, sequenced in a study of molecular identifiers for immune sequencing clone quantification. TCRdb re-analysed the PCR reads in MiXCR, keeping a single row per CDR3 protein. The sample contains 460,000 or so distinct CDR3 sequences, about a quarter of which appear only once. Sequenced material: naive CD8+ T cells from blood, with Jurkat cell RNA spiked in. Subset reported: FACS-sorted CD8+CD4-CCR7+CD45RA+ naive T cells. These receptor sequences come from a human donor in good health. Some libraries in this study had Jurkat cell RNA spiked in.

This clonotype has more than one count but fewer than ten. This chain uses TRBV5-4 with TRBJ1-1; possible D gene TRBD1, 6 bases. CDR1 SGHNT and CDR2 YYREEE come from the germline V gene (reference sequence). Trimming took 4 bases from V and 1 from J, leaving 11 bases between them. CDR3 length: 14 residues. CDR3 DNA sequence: TGTGCCAGCAGCCCCCCACAGGGGAACACTGAAGCTTTCTTT. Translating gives CASSPPQGNTEAFF. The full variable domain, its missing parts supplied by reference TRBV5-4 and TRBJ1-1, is ETGVTQSPTHLIKTRGQQVTLRCSSQSGHNTVSWYQQALGQGPQFIFQYYREEENGRGNFPPRFSGLQFPNYSSELNVNALELDDSALYLCASSPPQGNTEAFFGQGTRLTVV.

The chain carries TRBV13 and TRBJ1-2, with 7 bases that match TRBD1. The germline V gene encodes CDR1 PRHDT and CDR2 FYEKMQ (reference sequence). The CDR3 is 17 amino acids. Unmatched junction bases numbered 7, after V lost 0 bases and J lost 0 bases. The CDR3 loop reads CASSLGQGFDPNYGYTF. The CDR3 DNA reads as TGTGCCAGCAGCTTAGGACAGGGGTTCGACCCTAACTATGGCTACACCTTC.

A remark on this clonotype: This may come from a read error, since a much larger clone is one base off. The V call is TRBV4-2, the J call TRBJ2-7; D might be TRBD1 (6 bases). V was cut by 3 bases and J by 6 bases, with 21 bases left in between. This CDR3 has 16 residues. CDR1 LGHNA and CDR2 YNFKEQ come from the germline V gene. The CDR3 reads CASSHEPGQGVSEQYF. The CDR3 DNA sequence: TGTGCCAGCAGCCACGAACCGGGACAAGGTGTGAGCGAGCAGTACTTC.

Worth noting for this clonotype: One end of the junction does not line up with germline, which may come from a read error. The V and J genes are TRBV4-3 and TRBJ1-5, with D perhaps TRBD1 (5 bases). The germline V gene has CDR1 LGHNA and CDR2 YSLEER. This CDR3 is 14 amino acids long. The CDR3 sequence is CASSLDSENQPPHF. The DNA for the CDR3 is TGCGCCAGCAGCCTCGACAGCGAAAATCAGCCCCCGCATTTT.

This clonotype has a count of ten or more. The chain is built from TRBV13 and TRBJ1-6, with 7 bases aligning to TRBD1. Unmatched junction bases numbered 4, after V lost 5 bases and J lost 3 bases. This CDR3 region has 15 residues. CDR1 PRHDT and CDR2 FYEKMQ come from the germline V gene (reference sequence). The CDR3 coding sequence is TGTGCCAGCAGCACCCGGGACAGCTATAATTCACCCCTCCACTTT. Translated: CASSTRDSYNSPLHF.

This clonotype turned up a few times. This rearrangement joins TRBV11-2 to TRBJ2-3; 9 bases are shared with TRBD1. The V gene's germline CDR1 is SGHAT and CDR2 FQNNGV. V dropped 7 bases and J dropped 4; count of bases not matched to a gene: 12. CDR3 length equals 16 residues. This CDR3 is CASIQEGTGRADTQYF. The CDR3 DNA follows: TGTGCCAGCATCCAAGAGGGGACAGGGAGGGCAGATACGCAGTATTTT. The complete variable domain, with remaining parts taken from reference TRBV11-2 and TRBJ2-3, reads EAGVAQSPRYKIIEKRQSVAFWCNPISGHATLYWYQQILGQGPKLLIQFQNNGVVDDSQLPKDRFSAERLKGVDSTLKIQPAKLEDSAVYLCASIQEGTGRADTQYFGPGTRLTVL.

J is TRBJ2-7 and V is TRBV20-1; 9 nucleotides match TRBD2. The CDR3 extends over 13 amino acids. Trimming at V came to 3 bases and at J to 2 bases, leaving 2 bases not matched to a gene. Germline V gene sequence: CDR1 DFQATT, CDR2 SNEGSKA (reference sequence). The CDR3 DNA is TGCAGTGCTAGGACTAGCGGAGCCTACGAGCAGTACTTC. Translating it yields CSARTSGAYEQYF.

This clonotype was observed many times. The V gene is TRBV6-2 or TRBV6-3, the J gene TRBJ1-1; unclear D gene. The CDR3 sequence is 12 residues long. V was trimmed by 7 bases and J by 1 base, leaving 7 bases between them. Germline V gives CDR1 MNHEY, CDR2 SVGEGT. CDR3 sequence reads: CASTLGNTEAFF. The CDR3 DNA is TGTGCCAGCACTCTAGGGAACACTGAAGCTTTCTTT.

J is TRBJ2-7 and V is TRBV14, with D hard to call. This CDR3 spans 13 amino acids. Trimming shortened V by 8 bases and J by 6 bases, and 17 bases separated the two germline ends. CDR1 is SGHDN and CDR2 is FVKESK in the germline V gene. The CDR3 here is CASGFATTGEQYF. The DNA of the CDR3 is TGTGCCAGCGGGTTTGCCACTACGGGCGAGCAGTACTTC.

Here the CDR3 reads CSASGQGNPYEQYF. The CDR3 DNA reads TGCAGTGCTAGCGGGCAGGGGAATCCCTACGAGCAGTACTTC. This chain joins TRBV20-1 and TRBJ2-7; D is perhaps TRBD1 (6 bases). V was pared by 3 bases and J by 2 bases, with 14 bases between. This CDR3 has 14 amino acids. Germline assignment: CDR1 DFQATT and CDR2 SNEGSKA (reference sequence).

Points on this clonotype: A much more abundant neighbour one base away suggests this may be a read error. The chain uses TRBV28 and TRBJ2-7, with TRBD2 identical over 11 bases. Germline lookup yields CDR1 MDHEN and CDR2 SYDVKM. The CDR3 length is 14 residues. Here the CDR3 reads CASSSSGRVHEQCF. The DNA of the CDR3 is TGTGCCAGCAGCAGTAGCGGGAGGGTCCACGAGCAGTGCTTC.

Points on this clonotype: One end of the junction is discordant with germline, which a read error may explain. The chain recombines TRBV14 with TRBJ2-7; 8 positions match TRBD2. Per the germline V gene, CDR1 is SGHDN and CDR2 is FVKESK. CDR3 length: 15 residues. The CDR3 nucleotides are TGTGCCAGCCGCCAAAGAAGCGGGAGTAAGTACGAGCAGTACTTC. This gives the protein CASRQRSGSKYEQYF.

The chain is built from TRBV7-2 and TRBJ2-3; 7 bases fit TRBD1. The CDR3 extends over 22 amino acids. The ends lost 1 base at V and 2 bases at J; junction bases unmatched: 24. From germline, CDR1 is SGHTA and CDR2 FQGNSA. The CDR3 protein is CASSLVVGFSPTGTEITDTQYF. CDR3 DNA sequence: TGTGCCAGCAGCTTAGTTGTGGGCTTTAGTCCAACCGGGACAGAGATCACAGATACGCAGTATTTT.

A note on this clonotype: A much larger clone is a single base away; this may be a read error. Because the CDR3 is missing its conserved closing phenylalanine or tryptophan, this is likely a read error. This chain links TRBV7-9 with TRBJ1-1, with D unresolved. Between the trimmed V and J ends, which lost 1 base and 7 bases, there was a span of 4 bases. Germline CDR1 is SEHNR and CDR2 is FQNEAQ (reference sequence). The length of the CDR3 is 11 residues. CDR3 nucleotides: TGTGCCAGCAGCTTAGTTGGTGAAGCTTTCCTT. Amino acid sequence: CASSLVGEAFL.

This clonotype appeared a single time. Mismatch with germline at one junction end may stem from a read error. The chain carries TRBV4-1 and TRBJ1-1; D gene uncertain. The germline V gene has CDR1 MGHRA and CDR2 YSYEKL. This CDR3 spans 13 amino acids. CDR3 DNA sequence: TGCGCCAGCAGCGTGCGGGAGGCAGCTGAAGCCTTCTTT. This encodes CASSVREAAEAFF.

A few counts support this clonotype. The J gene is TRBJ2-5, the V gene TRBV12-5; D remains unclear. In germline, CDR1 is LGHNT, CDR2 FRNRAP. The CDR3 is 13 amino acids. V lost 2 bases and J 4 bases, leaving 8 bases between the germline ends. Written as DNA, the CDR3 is TGTGCTAGTGGTTTGACCCCGGCAGAGACCCAGTACTTC. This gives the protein CASGLTPAETQYF.

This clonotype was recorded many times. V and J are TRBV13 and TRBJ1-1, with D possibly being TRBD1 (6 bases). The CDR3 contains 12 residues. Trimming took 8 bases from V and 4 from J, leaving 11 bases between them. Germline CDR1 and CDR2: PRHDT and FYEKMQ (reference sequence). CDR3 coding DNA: TGTGCCAGCGGGGGGGGCGGCACTGAAGCTTTCTTT. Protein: CASGGGGTEAFF.

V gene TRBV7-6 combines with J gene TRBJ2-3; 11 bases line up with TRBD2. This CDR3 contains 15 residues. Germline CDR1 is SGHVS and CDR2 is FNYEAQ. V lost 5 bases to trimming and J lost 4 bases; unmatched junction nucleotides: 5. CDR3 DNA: TGTGCCAGCAGCCTGGGACTAGCGGCTGCAGATACGCAGTATTTT. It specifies CASSLGLAAADTQYF.

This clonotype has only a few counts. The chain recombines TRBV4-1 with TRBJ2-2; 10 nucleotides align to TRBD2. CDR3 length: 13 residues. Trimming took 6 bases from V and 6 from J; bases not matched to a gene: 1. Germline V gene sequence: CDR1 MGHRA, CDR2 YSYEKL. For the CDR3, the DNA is TGCGCCAGCAGAGGACTAGCGGCCGGGGAGCTGTTTTTT. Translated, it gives CASRGLAAGELFF.

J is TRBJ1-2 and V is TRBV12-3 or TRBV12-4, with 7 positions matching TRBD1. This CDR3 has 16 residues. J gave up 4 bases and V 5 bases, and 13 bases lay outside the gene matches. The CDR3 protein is CASSQTTHGDSYGYTF. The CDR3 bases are TGTGCCAGCAGTCAAACTACCCATGGGGACAGCTATGGCTACACCTTC.